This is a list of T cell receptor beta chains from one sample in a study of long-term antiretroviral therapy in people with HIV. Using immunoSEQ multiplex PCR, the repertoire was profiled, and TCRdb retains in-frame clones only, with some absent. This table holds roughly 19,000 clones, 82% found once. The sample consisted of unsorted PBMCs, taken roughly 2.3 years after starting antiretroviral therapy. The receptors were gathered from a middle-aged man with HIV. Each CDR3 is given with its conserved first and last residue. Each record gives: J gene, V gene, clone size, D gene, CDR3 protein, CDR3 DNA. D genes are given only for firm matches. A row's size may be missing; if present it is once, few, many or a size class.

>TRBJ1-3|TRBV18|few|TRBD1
CASSTGQDSGNTIYF
TGTGCCAGCTCCACAGGACAGGACTCTGGAAACACCATATATTTT
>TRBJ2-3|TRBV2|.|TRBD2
CASTEAVQRGSTDTQYF
TGTGCCAGCACCGAAGCTGTCCAGCGGGGGAGCACAGATACGCAGTATTTT
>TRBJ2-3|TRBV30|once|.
CAWSVRQTSTDTQYF
TGTGCCTGGAGTGTCCGCCAAACTAGCACAGATACGCAGTATTTT
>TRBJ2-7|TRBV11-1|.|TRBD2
CASSFGGGASYEQYF
TGTGCCAGCAGCTTTGGCGGGGGGGCCTCCTACGAGCAGTACTTC
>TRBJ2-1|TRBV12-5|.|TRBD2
CASEPDGGANYNEQFF
TGTGCTAGTGAGCCCGACGGGGGGGCCAATTACAATGAGCAGTTCTTC
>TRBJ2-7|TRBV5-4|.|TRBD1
CASSWTGSSYEQYF
TGTGCCAGCAGTTGGACAGGGAGCTCCTACGAGCAGTACTTC
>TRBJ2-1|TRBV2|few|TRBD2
CASSEPGTSGGGSYNEQFF
TGTGCCAGCAGTGAGCCCGGGACTAGCGGAGGGGGGTCCTACAATGAGCAGTTCTTC
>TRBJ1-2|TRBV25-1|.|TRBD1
CASSAPRQGNYGYTF
TGTGCCAGCAGTGCACCTAGACAGGGGAACTATGGCTACACCTTC
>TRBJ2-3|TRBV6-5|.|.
CASRPPGGRTDTQYF
TGTGCCAGCAGGCCACCCGGGGGTAGGACAGATACGCAGTATTTT
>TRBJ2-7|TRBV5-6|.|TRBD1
CASSAETGGVYEQYF
TGTGCCAGCAGCGCCGAGACAGGGGGCGTTTACGAGCAGTACTTC
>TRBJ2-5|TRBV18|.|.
CASSPYRESQETQYF
TGTGCCAGCTCACCATACCGGGAAAGCCAAGAGACCCAGTACTTC
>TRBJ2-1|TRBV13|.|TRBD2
CASSLEGAGGLNEQFF
TGTGCCAGCAGCTTAGAAGGAGCGGGAGGATTAAATGAGCAGTTCTTC
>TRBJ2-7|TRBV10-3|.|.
CAISESRYYEQYF
TGTGCCATCAGTGAAAGTCGGTACTACGAGCAGTACTTC
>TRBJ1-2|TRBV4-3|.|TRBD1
CASSHQGDGYTF
TGCGCCAGCAGCCACCAGGGGGATGGCTACACCTTC
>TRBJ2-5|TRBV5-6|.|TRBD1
CASSPQGNLETQYF
TGTGCCAGCAGCCCACAGGGGAATTTGGAGACCCAGTACTTC
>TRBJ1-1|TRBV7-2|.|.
CASSSRRTDEAFF
TGTGCCAGCAGCTCGAGAAGGACAGATGAAGCTTTCTTT
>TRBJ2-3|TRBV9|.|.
CASSALSGADTQYF
TGTGCCAGCAGCGCCCTCTCCGGGGCAGATACGCAGTATTTT
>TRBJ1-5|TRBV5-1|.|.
CASSLEGSNQPQHF
TGCGCCAGCAGCTTGGAGGGGAGCAATCAGCCCCAGCATTTT
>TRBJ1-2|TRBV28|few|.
CASMRDKNYGYTF
TGTGCCAGCATGAGGGACAAAAACTATGGCTACACCTTC
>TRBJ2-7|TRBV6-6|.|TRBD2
CASLPGGAHEQYF
TGTGCCAGCCTCCCGGGGGGGGCCCACGAGCAGTACTTC
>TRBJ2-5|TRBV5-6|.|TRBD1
CASSWWTGGPRETQYF
TGTGCCAGCAGCTGGTGGACAGGGGGGCCAAGAGAGACCCAGTACTTC
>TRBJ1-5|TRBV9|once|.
CASSVAGAPNQPQHF
TGTGCCAGCAGCGTAGCGGGGGCACCCAATCAGCCCCAGCATTTT
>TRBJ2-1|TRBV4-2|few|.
CASSTFGGEYNEQFF
TGTGCCAGCAGCACTTTCGGGGGCGAATACAATGAGCAGTTCTTC
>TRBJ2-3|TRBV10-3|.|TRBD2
CAIRHDSGRAGRTDTQYF
TGTGCCATCAGGCATGATAGCGGGAGGGCCGGCCGCACAGATACGCAGTATTTT
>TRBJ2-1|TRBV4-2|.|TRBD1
CASSQGQGAGEQFF
TGTGCCAGCAGCCAAGGGCAGGGGGCGGGCGAGCAGTTCTTC
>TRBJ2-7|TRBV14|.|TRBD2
CASSQVLAGASEQYF
TGTGCCAGCAGCCAAGTTCTAGCGGGAGCCAGCGAGCAGTACTTC